This T cell receptor (beta chain) derives from a study of T cell repertoires in aging, cancer and after chemotherapy. Across the study: Repeat sampling of healthy donors over several months to years showed clear clonal overlap.

Germline V gene sequence: CDR1 MNHEY, CDR2 SVGAGI. V lost 6 bases and J lost 9, with 12 bases in between. This CDR3 is built from 13 residues. The template was genomic DNA from peripheral blood, not RNA. General study results and limits: Rebound thymic output was suggested by rising median generation probability during chemotherapy in each cancer cohort. Age-matched healthy donors had significantly more diverse, less clonal blood TCR repertoires than untreated cancer patients.

A mixed TRB-A/B primer pool amplified rearranged TRB by multiplex touch-down PCR. TCRdb analysed the multiplex PCR reads with MiXCR anew, one entry per CDR3 protein. The sample shows over 10,000 distinct CDR3 sequences, roughly a quarter of them seen only once. By proportion, this clonotype is medium-sized. Its matching antigen is unknown. This receptor was obtained from a human donor in good health. The chain is built from TRBV6-5 and TRBJ1-6; D remains ambiguous. The sample was blood. The CDR3 region is CASSPREGSPLHF. CDR3 sequence (DNA): TGTGCCAGCAGCCCAAGGGAGGGTTCACCCCTCCACTTT.